Listed here is a single TCR beta chain. The V gene's germline CDR1 is SSHAT and CDR2 FNYEAQ (reference sequence). The V segment lost 5 bases and the J segment 7 bases; nucleotides outside the gene matches: 15. The CDR3 is made up of 16 amino acids. TCRdb processed the 5' RACE reads anew with MiXCR; each CDR3 protein has one entry. The sample carries roughly 690,000 distinct CDR3 sequences, 20% to 25% recorded once. This entry comes from a study of identical twins. These data were also reused for a study on T cells expressing NK-cell markers.

Sequenced: PBMCs. The receptor comes from a woman between 18 and 29 years old in good health. This rearrangement joins TRBV7-7 to TRBJ2-5, with 8 bases lining up with TRBD2. The CDR3 sequence: CASSQGTGGLLGTQYF. The CDR3 nucleotides read TGTGCCAGCAGCCAGGGAACGGGAGGGCTGTTAGGGACCCAGTACTTC. The whole variable domain, filled in from reference TRBV7-7 and TRBJ2-5, reads GAGVSQSPRYKVTKRGQDVTLRCDPISSHATLYWYQQALGQGPEFLTYFNYEAQPDKSGLPSDRFSAERPEGSISTLTIQRTEQRDSAMYRCASSQGTGGLLGTQYFGPGTRLLVL.